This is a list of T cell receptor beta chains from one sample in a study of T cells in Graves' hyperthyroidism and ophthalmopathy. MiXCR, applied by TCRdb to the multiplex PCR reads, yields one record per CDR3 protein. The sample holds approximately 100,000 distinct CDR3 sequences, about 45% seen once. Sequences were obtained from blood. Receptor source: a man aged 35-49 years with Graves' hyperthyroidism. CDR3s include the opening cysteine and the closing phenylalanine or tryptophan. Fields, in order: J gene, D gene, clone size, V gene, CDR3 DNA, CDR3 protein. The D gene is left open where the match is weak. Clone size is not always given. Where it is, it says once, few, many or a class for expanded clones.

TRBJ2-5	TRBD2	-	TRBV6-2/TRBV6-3	TGTGCCAGCAGTTACTGGAGCGGGAGGGGGTTAGAGACCCAGTACTTC	CASSYWSGRGLETQYF
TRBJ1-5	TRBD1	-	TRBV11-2	TGTGCCAGCAGCTTAGTGGGGACAGGGGCTCAGCCCCAGCATTTT	CASSLVGTGAQPQHF
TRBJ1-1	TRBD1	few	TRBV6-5	TGTGCCAGCTCAATACGGACAGGAGACACGGAAGCTTTCTTT	CASSIRTGDTEAFF
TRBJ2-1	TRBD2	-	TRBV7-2	TGTGCCAGCTCACCCCCGGGGGGGAGCTCCTACAATGAGCAGTTCTTC	CASSPPGGSSYNEQFF
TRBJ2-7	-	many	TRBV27	TGTGCCAGCATGGACGAGCAGTACTTC	CASMDEQYF
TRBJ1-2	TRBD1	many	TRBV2	TGTGCCAGCAAAGGGGGCGCCTATGGCTACACCTTC	CASKGGAYGYTF
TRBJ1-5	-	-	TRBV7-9	TGTGCCAGCAGCTTAGGGACAGCTTACGAGCATTTT	CASSLGTAYEHF
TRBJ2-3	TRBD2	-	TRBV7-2	TGTGCCAGCAGCTTAGCCCCGGCTAGCGGGAGTTACAATGAGCAGTATTTT	CASSLAPASGSYNEQYF
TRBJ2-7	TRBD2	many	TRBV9	TGTGCCAGCAGCGTAGGACTAGCGGGGGATTACGAGCAGTACTTC	CASSVGLAGDYEQYF
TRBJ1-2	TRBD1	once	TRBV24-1	TGTGCCACCAGTGGACCCATGGACAGGGGCTATGGCTACACCTTC	CATSGPMDRGYGYTF
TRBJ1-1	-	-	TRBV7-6	TGTGCCAGCAGCCTTTCGGGACGGGTGAACACTGAAGCTTTCTTT	CASSLSGRVNTEAFF
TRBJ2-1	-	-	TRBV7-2	TGTGCCAGCAGCCTACCGACTAGAAACAATGAGCAGTTCTTC	CASSLPTRNNEQFF
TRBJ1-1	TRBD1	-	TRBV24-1	TGTGCCACCAGTGATTTGAGACAGGGGCGATCGAACACTGAAGCTTTCTTT	CATSDLRQGRSNTEAFF
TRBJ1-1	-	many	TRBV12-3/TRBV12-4	TGTGCCAGCAGTAACCGCTCAGGGAAGAACACTGAAGCTTTCTTT	CASSNRSGKNTEAFF
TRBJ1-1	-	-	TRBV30	TGTGCCTGGAGTATACTCGCCGGTCGGGAAGCTTTCTTT	CAWSILAGREAFF
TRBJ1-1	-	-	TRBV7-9	-	CASSICSARGTGLGTEAFF
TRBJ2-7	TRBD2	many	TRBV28	TGTGCCAGCATCTCTAGCGGGAGATACGAGCAGTACTTC	CASISSGRYEQYF
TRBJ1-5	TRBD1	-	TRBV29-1	TGCAGCGTTTCAACAGGGGCGGGGCCTACGTATAGCAATCAGCCCCAGCATTTT	CSVSTGAGPTYSNQPQHF
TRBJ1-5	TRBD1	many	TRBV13	TGTGCCAGCAGCCGGACAGGGGCCAATCAGCCCCAGCATTTT	CASSRTGANQPQHF
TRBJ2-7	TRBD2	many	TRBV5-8	TGTGCCAGCAGCTTGGCCAGCGGGAGTGGTCACGAGCAGTACTTC	CASSLASGSGHEQYF
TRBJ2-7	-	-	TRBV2	TGTGCCAGCAGTGTAAGCTCTAAGGGGGTTAACTACGAGCAGTACTTC	CASSVSSKGVNYEQYF
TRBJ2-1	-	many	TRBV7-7	TGTGCTAGCAGCCGGGGCCTCAGCTCCTACAATGAGCAGTTCTTC	CASSRGLSSYNEQFF
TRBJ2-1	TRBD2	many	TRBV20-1	TGCAGTGCTAGGATCGGGACTAGCGGGAGGGCAACCTACAATGAGCAGTTCTTC	CSARIGTSGRATYNEQFF
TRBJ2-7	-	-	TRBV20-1	TGCAGTGCTAGAACCGGGGCCTACGAGCAGTACTTC	CSARTGAYEQYF
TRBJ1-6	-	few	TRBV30	TGTGCCTGGACGATAGACAGCAGACATTCACCCCTCCACTTT	CAWTIDSRHSPLHF
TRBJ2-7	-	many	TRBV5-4	TGTGCCAGCAGCCTCGTGGGATCCTACGAGCAGTACTTC	CASSLVGSYEQYF
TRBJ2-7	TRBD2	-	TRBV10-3	TGTGCCATCAGTGACCTAGCGGGAGAGAGGGCCTACGAGCAGTACTTC	CAISDLAGERAYEQYF
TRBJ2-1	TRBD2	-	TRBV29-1	TGCAGCGTTGAAGGGCAGCGGGAATACTACAATGAGCAGTTCTTC	CSVEGQREYYNEQFF
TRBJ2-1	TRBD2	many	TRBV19	TGTGCCAGTAGTATAGTAGCGGGGGGTCCCTCCTACAATGAGCAGTTCTTC	CASSIVAGGPSYNEQFF
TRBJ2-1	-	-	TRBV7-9	TGTGCCAGCAGTTTATACTGGAGCGACTCCTACAATGAGCAGTTCTTC	CASSLYWSDSYNEQFF
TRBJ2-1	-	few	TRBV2	TGTGCCAGCAGTCTACAGTATTGGGAAACCCTCTCCTACAATGAGCAGTTCTTC	CASSLQYWETLSYNEQFF
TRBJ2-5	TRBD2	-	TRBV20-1	TGCAGTGCTAAAGATCGGGGGGGGGCCCGGGAGACCCTGTACTTC	CSAKDRGGARETLYF
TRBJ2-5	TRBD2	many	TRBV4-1	TGCGCCAGCAGCCTAGGGACTAGCGGGACTGAAGAGACCCAGTACTTC	CASSLGTSGTEETQYF
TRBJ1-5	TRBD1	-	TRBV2	TGTGCCAGCAGGGCCTTACAGGGGGCGGTATGGAATCAGCCCCAGCATTTT	CASRALQGAVWNQPQHF
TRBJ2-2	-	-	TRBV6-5	TGTGCCAGCAGTGGTTCAGGGAGAAACACCGGGGAGCTGTTTTTT	CASSGSGRNTGELFF
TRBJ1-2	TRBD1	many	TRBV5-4	TGTGCCAGCAGCTTTGAACAGGGGGTCATGTCTGGCTACACCTTC	CASSFEQGVMSGYTF
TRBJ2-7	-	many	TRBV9	TGTGCCAGCAGCCCAGGCGACGCCTACGAGCAGTACTTC	CASSPGDAYEQYF
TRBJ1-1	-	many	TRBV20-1	TGCAGTGCCACCCCAATGAACACTGAAGCTTTCTTT	CSATPMNTEAFF
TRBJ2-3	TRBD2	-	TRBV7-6	TGTGCCAGCAGCTTAGATGGTAGCGGGGGGGCCCCAGATACGCAGTATTTT	CASSLDGSGGAPDTQYF
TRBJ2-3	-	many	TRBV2	TGTGCCAGCAATTGGGGCGGAGTCACAGATACGCAGTATTTT	CASNWGGVTDTQYF
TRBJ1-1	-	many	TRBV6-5	TGTGCCAGCACTCCCCGGGTGAACACTGAAGCTTTCTTT	CASTPRVNTEAFF
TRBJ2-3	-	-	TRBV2	TGTGCCAGCAGACAGGGAACAGATACGCAGTATTTT	CASRQGTDTQYF
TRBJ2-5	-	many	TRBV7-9	TGTGCCAGCAGCTTAAGTAGCGGTCAAGAGACCCAGTACTTC	CASSLSSGQETQYF
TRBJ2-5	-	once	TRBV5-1	TGCGCCAACAGCTTGGAAACACGGGATGGGGAGACCCAGTACTTC	CANSLETRDGETQYF
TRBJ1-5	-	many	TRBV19	TGTGCCAGTAGTATAGGGGGGGGGTATAGCAATCAGCCCCAGCATTTT	CASSIGGGYSNQPQHF
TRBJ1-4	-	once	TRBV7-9	TGTGCCAGCAGCAGGGGGTTGGGGGAATGTCCTAATGAAAAACTGTTTTTT	CASSRGLGECPNEKLFF
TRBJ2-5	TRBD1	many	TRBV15	TGTGCCACCAGCAGCAGACAGGGTTGGGAGACCCAGTACTTC	CATSSRQGWETQYF
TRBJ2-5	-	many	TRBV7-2	TGTGCCAGCAGCTCCCGGATGGGGGACCTCAAAGAGACCCAGTACTTC	CASSSRMGDLKETQYF
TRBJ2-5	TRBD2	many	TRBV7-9	TGTGCCAGCAGCCGCGGAGCGGGGGCGAGCAAAGAGACCCAGTACTTC	CASSRGAGASKETQYF
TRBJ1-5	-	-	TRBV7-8	TGTGCCAGCAGCTCCTCCGGAAGGGGACCCTCCTACGAGCATTTT	CASSSSGRGPSYEHF
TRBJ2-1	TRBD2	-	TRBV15	TGTGCCACCAGTCTGAGCGGGGGGGCGTCCTACAATGAGCAGTTCTTC	CATSLSGGASYNEQFF
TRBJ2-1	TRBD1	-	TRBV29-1	TGCAGCGTTGGGACAGGGACCCTCTACAATGAGCAGTTCTTC	CSVGTGTLYNEQFF
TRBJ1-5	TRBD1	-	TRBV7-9	TGTGCCAGCAGCTTAGGGTCTCGGACAGGGGTCAATCTGGCCCAGCATTTT	CASSLGSRTGVNLAQHF
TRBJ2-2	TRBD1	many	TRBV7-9	TGTGCCAGCAGCTTAGCCGGGACAGGCGGAACCGGGGAGCTGTTTTTT	CASSLAGTGGTGELFF
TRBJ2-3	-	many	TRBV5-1	TGCGCCAGCAGCTTGAATCTCCCCGGAGATACGCAGTATTTT	CASSLNLPGDTQYF
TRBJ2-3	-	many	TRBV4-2	TGTGCCAGCAGCCAAGAAGACAGTCCGGGTTGGGGAGATACGCAGTATTTT	CASSQEDSPGWGDTQYF
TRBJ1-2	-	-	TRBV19	TGTGCCAGTAGTGGAATAGCGGGTCATGGCTACACCTTC	CASSGIAGHGYTF
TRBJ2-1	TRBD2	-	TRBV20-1	TGCAGTGCTAGTCCGTCTAGCGGGAGTCTAGATGAGCAGTTCTTC	CSASPSSGSLDEQFF
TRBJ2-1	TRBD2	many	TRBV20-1	TGCAGTGCAATAGCGGGAGGGCCTATTTCCGAATACAATGAGCAGTTCTTC	CSAIAGGPISEYNEQFF